The rows below give T cell receptor beta chains drawn from one sample of a study of blood T cell repertoires in COVID-19. Clones were sequenced by immunoSEQ multiplex PCR, and TCRdb holds only the in-frame ones, with some missing. This sample yields 200,000 or so clones, of which about 88% are seen a single time; under 2.5% belongs to the top ten. Input material: peripheral blood. The source of these receptors is a man in his 70s with active or convalescent COVID-19. CDR3s include the opening cysteine and the closing phenylalanine or tryptophan.

J,V,CDR3
TRBJ2-5,TRBV5-1,CATKQGQGVETQYF
TRBJ1-3,TRBV28,CASSLVQGSGNTIYF
TRBJ2-4,TRBV3-1/TRBV3-2,CASSPMTVGAKNIQYF
TRBJ1-1,TRBV30,CAWTNGVMNTEAFF
TRBJ1-1,TRBV29-1,CSVVKETGGWDTEAFF
TRBJ2-7,TRBV5-5,CASSLEPTSVSYEQYF
TRBJ1-5,TRBV15,CATNPGTGHQPQHF
TRBJ2-7,TRBV11-2,CASSQGVIAGVYEQYF
TRBJ1-6,TRBV6-6,CASIQGALGNSPLHF
TRBJ1-5,TRBV15,CATSLTGTGGAWGQPQHF
TRBJ1-5,TRBV21-1,CASVFREWAQPQHF
TRBJ2-3,TRBV5-1,CASSPARLGTTTDTQYF
TRBJ2-3,TRBV11-2,CASSSGHPGDTQYF
TRBJ2-3,TRBV28,CASIPPGQGPLSTDTQYF
TRBJ2-3,TRBV7-2,CASSPYGGGTDTQYF
TRBJ2-2,TRBV19,CASSIEAANTGELFF
TRBJ2-1,TRBV9,CASSVMPSGDNEQFF
TRBJ2-2,TRBV28,CASSLHIGRAGGNTGELFF
TRBJ2-7,TRBV30,CAWSATTGGLGDEQYF
TRBJ1-4,TRBV28,CASSPGGRGNEKLFF
TRBJ2-7,TRBV5-1,CASSLQPTAGTYEQYF
TRBJ1-3,TRBV28,CASTFAGAAGNTIYF